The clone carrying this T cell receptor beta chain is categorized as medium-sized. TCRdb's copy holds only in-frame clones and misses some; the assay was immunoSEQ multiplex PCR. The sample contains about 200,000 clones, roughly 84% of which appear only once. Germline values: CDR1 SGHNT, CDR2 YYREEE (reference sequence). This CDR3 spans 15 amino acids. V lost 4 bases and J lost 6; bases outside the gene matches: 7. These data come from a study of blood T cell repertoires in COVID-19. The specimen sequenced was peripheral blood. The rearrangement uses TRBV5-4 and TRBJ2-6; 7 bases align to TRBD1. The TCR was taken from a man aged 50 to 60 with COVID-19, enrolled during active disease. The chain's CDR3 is CASSETGFAANVLTF. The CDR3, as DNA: TGTGCCAGCAGCGAGACAGGGTTTGCGGCCAACGTCCTGACTTTC.